This T cell receptor (beta chain) was profiled in a study of control samples from healthy donors and cancer patients. The table came from immunoSEQ multiplex PCR; TCRdb's copy has only in-frame clones and leaves some out. This sample has about 130,000 clones, with 90% found just once. CDR3 length: 13 residues. Trimming removed 8 bases from V and 0 bases from J, with 10 bases in between. CDR1 is SNHLY, CDR2 FYNNEI, per germline. The source material was blood. The chain couples TRBV2 to TRBJ1-1; tentative D call: TRBD1 (5 bases). This receptor was obtained from a man aged 35 to 55 in good health. The CDR3 region is CASHRILNTEAFF. As DNA, the CDR3 is TGTGCCAGCCACAGGATATTGAACACTGAAGCTTTCTTT.